The clone carrying this TCR beta chain was counted at least ten times. In building TCR beta libraries, iRepertoire HTBI primers were used together with Arm-PCR of CDR3 regions. TCRdb itself ran the multiplex PCR reads through MiXCR, one entry per CDR3 protein. Found here are fewer than 400,000 distinct CDR3 sequences, around a fifth of them singletons; the top ten hold 29%. The data derive from a study of regulatory T cells in long-lasting Graves disease. Germline V gene sequence: CDR1 GTSNPN, CDR2 SVGIG (reference sequence). This CDR3 is 15 amino acids long. The V segment lost 4 bases and the J segment 4 bases; nucleotides outside the gene matches: 12. Sample time point: persistent/refractory GD, antithyroid drugs over 5 years with positive TRAb. Scientists built the TCR library using RNA that was extracted from PBMCs.

This specimen consisted of peripheral blood mononuclear cells (PBMCs), obtained when the disease was refractory, from a patient treated with antithyroid drugs. The TCR was taken from a female donor with Graves disease. The chain uses TRBV30 and TRBJ2-5, with 7 positions matching TRBD1. For the CDR3, the DNA is TGTGCCTGGATTGAGGGCAGGGGGTTGGGAGAGACCCAGTACTTC. This translates into CAWIEGRGLGETQYF.